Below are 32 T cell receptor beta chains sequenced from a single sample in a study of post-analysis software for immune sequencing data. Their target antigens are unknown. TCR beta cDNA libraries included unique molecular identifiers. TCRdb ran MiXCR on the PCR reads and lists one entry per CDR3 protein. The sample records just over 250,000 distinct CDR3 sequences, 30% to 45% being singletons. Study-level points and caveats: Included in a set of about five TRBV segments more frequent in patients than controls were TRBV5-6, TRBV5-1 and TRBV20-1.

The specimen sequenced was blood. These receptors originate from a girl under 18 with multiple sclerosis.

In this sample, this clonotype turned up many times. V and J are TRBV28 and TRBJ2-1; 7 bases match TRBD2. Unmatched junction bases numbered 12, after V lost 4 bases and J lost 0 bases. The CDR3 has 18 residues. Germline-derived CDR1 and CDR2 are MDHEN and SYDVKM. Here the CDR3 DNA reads TGTGCCAGCAGTTCCATGGCGGGGGACCACAGCTCCTACAATGAGCAGTTCTTC. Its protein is CASSSMAGDHSSYNEQFF.

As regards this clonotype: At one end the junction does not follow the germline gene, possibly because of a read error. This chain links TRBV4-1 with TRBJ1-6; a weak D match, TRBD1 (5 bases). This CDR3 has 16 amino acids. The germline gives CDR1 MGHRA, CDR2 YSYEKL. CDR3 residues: CASSQDPGQGTSPPHF. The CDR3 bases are TGCGCCAGCAGCCAAGACCCAGGGCAGGGAACTTCACCCCCCCACTTT.

The DNA for the CDR3 is TGTGCCAGCAGCACAGGGAGGGCGGGCACTGAAGCTTTCTTT. It specifies CASSTGRAGTEAFF. The chain has TRBV9 and TRBJ1-1, with a possible D match to TRBD1 (6 bases). There are 14 residues in the CDR3. Trimming cost V 4 bases and J 4 bases, with 14 bases left between them. The V gene's germline CDR1 is SGDLS and CDR2 YYNGEE.

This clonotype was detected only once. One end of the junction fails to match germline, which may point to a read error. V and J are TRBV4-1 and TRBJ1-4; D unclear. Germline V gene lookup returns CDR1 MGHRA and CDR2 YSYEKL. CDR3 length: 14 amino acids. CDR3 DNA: TGCACCAGCAGCCCGGAGCGCTCGAATGAAAAACTGTTTTTT. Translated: CTSSPERSNEKLFF.

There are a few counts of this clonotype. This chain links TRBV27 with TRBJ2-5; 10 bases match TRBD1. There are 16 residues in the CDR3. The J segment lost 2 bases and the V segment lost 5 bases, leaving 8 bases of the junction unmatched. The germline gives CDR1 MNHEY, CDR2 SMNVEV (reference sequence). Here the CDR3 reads CASSVTGGWGQETQYF. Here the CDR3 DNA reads TGTGCCAGCAGTGTGACAGGGGGCTGGGGGCAAGAGACCCAGTACTTC.

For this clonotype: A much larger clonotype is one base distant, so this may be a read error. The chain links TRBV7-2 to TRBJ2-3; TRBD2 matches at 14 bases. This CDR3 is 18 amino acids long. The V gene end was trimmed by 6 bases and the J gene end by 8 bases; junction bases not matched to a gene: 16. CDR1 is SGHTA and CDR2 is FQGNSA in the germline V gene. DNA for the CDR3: TGTGCCAGCAGTAGGGAACCTCCGGGACTAGCGGGGGCAGGTACGCAGTATTTT. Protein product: CASSREPPGLAGAGTQYF.

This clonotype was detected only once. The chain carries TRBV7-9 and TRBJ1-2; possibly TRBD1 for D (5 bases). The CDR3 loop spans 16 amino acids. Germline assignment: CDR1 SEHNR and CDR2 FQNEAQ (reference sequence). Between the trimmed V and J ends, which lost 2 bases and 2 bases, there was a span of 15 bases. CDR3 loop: CASSLMSLQANYGYTF. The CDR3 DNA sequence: TGTGCCAGCAGCTTAATGTCTCTACAGGCGAACTATGGCTACACCTTC.

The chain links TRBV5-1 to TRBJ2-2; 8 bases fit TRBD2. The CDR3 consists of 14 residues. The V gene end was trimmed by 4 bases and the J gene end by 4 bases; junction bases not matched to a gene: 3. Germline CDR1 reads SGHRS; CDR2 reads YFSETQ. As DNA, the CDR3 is TGCGCCAGCAGCCCCGGGACTAGCACCGGGGAGCTGTTTTTT. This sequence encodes CASSPGTSTGELFF.

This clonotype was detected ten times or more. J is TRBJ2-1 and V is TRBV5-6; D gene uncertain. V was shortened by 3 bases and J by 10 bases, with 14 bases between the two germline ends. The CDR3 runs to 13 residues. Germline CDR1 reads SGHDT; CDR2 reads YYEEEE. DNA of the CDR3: TGTGCCAGCAGCTGGGGTAGGGCGCCCGAGCAGTTCTTC. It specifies CASSWGRAPEQFF.

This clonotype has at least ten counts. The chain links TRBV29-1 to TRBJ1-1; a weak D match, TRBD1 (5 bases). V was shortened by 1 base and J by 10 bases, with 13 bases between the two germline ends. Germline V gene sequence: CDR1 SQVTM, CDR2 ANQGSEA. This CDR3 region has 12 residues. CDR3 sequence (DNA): TGCAGCGTTGAAGGGGGGACCGGGGGAGCTTTCTTT. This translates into CSVEGGTGGAFF.

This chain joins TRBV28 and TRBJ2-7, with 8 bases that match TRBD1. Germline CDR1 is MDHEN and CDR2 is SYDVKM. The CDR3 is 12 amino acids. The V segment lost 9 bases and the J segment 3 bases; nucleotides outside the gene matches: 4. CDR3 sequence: CASRQGFYEQYF. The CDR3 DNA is TGTGCCAGTAGACAGGGGTTCTACGAGCAGTACTTC.

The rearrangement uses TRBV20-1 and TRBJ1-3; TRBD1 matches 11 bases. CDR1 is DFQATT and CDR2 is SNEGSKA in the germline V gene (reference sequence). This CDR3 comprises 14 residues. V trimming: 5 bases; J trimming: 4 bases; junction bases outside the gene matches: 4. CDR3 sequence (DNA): TGCAGTGCTCAATGGACAGGGGGCGGAAACACCATATATTTT. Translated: CSAQWTGGGNTIYF.

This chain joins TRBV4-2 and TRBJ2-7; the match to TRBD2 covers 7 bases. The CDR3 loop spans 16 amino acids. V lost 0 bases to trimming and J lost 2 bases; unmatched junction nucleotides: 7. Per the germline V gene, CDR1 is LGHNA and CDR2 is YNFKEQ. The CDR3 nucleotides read TGTGCCAGCAGCCAAGACCCCCGGGGAGGGGCCTACGAGCAGTACTTC. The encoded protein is CASSQDPRGGAYEQYF.

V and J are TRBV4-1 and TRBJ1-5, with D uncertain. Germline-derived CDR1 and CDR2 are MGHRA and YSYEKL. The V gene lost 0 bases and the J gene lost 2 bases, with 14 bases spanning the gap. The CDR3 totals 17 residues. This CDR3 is CASSQESVTVGNQPQHF. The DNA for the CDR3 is TGCGCCAGCAGCCAAGAGTCCGTGACGGTCGGCAATCAGCCCCAGCATTTT.

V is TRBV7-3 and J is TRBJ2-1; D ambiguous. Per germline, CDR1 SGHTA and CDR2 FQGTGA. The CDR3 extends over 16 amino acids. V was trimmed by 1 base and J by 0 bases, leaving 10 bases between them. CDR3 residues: CASSLKGTSSYNEQFF. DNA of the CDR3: TGTGCCAGCAGCTTAAAGGGCACGAGCTCCTACAATGAGCAGTTCTTC.

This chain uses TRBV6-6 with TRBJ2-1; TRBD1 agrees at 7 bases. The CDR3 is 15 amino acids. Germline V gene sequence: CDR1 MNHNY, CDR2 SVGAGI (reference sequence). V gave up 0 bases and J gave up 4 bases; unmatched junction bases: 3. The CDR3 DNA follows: TGTGCCAGCAGTTACTCGAAGGGGGCGTACAATGAGCAGTTCTTC. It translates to CASSYSKGAYNEQFF.

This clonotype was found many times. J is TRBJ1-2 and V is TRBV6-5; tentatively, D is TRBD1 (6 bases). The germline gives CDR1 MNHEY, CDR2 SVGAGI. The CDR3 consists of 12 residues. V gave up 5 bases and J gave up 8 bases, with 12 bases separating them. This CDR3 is CASSPTGRGYTF. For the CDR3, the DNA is TGTGCCAGCAGTCCGACAGGTCGCGGCTACACCTTC.

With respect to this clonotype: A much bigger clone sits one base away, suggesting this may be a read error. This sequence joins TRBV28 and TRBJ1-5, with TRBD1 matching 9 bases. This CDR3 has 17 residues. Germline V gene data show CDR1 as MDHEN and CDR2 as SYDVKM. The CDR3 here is CTSSRLIGDRAAQPQHF. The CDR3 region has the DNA TGTACCAGCAGCCGACTCATTGGGGACAGGGCGGCTCAGCCCCAGCATTTT. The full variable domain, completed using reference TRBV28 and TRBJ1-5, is DVKVTQSSRYLVKRTGEKVFLECVQDMDHENMFWYRQDPGLGLRLIYFSYDVKMKEKGDIPEGYSVSREKKERFSLILESASTNQTSMYLCTSSRLIGDRAAQPQHFGDGTRLSIL.

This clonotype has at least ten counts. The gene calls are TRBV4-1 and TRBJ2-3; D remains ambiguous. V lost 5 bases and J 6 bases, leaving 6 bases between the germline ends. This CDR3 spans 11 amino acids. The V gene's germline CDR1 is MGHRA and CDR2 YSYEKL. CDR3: CASSSLDTQYF. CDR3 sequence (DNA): TGCGCCAGCAGCTCACTCGATACGCAGTATTTT.

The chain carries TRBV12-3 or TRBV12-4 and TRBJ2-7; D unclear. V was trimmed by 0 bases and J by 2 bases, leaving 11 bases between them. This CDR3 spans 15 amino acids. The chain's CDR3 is CASSLASSRAYEQYF. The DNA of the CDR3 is TGTGCCAGCAGTTTAGCTTCGAGCCGGGCCTACGAGCAGTACTTC.

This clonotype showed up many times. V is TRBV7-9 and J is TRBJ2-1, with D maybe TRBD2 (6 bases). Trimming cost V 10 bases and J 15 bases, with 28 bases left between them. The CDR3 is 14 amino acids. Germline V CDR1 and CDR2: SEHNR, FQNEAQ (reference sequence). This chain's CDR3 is CATAPLASPGKWFF. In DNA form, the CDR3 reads TGTGCCACCGCGCCCCTAGCGAGCCCCGGCAAATGGTTCTTC.

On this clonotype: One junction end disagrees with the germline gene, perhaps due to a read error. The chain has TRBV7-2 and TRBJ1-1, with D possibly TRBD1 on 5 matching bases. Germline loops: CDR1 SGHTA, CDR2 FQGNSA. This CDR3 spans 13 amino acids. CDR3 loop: CANSPSQGAEAFF. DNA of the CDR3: TGTGCCAACAGCCCGAGCCAGGGAGCTGAAGCTTTCTTT.

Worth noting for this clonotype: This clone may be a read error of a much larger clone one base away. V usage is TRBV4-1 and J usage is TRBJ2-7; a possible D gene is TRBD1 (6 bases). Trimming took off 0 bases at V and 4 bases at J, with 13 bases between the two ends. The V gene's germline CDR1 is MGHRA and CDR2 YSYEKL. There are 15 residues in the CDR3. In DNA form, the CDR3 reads TGCGCCAGCAGCCAAGAAGGGGGACCGAGTTACGAGCAGTACTTC. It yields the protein CASSQEGGPSYEQYF.

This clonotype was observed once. CDR3 region: CASSLKAGGIYEQYF. CDR3 coding DNA: TGTGCCAGCAGCTTAAAAGCGGGAGGCATCTACGAGCAGTACTTC. The chain employs TRBV7-2 and TRBJ2-7, with 9 positions matching TRBD2. V lost 2 bases, J lost 3 bases, and 5 bases stayed unmatched. The CDR3 sequence is 15 residues long. The germline CDR1 and CDR2 sequences are SGHTA and FQGNSA.

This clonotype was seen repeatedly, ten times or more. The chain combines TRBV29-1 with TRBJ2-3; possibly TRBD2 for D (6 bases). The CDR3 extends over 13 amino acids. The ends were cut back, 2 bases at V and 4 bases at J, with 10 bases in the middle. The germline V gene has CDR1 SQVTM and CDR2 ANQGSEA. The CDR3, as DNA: TGCAGCGTTGAACGGGGGACGGCAGATACGCAGTATTTT. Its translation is CSVERGTADTQYF.

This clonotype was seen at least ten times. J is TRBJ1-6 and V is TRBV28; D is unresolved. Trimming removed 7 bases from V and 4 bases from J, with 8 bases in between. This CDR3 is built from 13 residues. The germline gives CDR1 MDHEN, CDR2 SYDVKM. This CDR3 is CASIRDYNSPLHF. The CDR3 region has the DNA TGTGCCAGCATCCGGGATTATAATTCACCCCTCCACTTT.

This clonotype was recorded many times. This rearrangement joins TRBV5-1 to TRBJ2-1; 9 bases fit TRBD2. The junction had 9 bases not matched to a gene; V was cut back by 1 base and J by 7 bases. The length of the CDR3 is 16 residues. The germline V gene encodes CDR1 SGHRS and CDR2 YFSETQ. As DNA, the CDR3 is TGCGCCAGCAGCTTGTGGGCGGGAGGGCCGTCGAATGAGCAGTTCTTC. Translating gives CASSLWAGGPSNEQFF. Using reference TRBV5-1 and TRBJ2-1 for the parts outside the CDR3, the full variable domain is KAGVTQTPRYLIKTRGQQVTLSCSPISGHRSVSWYQQTPGQGLQFLFEYFSETQRNKGNFPGRFSGRQFSNSRSEMNVSTLELGDSALYLCASSLWAGGPSNEQFFGPGTRLTVL.

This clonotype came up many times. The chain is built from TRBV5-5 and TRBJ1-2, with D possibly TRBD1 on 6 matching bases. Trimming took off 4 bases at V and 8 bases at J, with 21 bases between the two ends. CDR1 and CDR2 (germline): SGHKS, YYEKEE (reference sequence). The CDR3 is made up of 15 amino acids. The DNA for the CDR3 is TGTGCCAGCAGCCGGGACATCGGGCCGGCGCTCGGCTACACCTTC. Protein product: CASSRDIGPALGYTF. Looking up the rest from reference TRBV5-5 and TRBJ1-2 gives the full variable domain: DAGVTQSPTHLIKTRGQQVTLRCSPISGHKSVSWYQQVLGQGPQFIFQYYEKEERGRGNFPDRFSARQFPNYSSELNVNALLLGDSALYLCASSRDIGPALGYTFGSGTRLTVV.

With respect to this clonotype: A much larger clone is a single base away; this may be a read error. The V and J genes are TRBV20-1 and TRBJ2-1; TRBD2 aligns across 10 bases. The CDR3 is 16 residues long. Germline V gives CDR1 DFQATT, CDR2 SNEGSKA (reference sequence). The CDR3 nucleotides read TGCAGTGCTAGAGAGTCTAGCGGGAGCTCCTACAAGGAGCAGTTCTTC. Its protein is CSARESSGSSYKEQFF.

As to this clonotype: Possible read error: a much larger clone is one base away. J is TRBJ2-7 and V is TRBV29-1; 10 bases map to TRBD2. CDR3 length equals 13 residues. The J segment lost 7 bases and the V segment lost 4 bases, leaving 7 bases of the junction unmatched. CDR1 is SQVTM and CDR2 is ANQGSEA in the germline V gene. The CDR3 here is CSVGWGLANEQYF. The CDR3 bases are TGCAGCGTTGGGTGGGGACTAGCGAATGAGCAGTACTTC.

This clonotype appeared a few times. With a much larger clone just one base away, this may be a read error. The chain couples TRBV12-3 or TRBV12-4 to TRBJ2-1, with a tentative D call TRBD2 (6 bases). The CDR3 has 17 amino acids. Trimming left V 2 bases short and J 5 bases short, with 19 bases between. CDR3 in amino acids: CASSLSPRSGAHNEQFF. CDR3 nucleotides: TGTGCCAGCAGTTTATCCCCTCGTAGCGGAGCCCACAATGAGCAGTTCTTC.

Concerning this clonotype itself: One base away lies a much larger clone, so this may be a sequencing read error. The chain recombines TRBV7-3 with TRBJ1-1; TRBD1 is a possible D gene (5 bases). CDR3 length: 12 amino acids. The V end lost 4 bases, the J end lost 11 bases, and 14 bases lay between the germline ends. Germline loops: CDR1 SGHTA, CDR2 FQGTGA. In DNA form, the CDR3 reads TGTGCCAGCAGCTCAGGGTTGGGGATGGCTTTCTTT. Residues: CASSSGLGMAFF.